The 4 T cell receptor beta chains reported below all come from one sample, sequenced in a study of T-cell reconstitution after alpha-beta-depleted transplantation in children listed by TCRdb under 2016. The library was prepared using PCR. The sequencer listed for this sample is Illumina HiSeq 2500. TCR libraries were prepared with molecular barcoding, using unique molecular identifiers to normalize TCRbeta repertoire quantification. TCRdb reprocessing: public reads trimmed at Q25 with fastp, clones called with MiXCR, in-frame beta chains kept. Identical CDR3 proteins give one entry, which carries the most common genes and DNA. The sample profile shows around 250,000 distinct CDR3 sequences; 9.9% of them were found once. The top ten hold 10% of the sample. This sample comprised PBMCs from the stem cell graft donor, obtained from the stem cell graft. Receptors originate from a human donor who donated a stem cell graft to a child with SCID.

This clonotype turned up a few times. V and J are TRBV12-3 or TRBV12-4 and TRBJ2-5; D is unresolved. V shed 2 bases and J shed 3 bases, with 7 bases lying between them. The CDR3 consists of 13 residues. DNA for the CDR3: TGTGCCAGCAGTTTACCCCTAGAAGAGACCCAGTACTTC. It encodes CASSLPLEETQYF.

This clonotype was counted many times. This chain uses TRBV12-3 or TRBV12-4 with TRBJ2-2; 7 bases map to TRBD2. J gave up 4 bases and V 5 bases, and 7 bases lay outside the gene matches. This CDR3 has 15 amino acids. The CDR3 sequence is CASSPRLAITGELFF. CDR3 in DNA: TGTGCCAGCAGTCCGCGACTAGCTATCACCGGGGAGCTGTTTTTT.

The CDR3 sequence: CSARADRTNYGYTF. The CDR3 nucleotides are TGCAGTGCTAGAGCGGACAGAACTAACTATGGCTACACCTTC. The rearrangement links TRBV20-1 to TRBJ1-2; TRBD1 might be the D (6 bases). V lost 1 base, J lost 0 bases, and 9 bases lay in between. CDR3 length: 14 amino acids. CDR1 is DFQATT, CDR2 SNEGSKA, per germline (reference sequence).

CDR3 region: CASSQDMGTGGYEQYF. CDR3 in DNA: TGTGCCAGCAGCCAAGACATGGGGACAGGGGGCTACGAGCAGTACTTC. This sequence joins TRBV4-2 and TRBJ2-7; 11 bases are a match to TRBD1. V shed 0 bases, J shed 3 bases, and the junction held 4 bases outside the gene matches. CDR1 is LGHNA and CDR2 is YNFKEQ in the germline V gene. The CDR3 extends over 16 amino acids.